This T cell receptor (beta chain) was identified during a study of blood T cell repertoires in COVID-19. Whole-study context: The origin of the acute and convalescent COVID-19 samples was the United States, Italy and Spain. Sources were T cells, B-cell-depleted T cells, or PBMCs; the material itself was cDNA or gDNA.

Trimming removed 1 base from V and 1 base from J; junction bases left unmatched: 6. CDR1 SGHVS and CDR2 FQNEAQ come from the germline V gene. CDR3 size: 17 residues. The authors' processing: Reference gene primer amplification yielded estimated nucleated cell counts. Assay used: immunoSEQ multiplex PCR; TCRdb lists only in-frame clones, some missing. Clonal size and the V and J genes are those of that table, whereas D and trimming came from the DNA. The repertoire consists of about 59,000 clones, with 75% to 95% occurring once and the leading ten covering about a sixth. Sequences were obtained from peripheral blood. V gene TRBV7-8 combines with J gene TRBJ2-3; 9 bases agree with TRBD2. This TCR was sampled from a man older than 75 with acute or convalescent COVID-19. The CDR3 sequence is CASSLGLIAGGTDTQYF. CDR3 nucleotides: TGTGCCAGCAGCTTAGGTCTCATAGCGGGGGGCACAGATACGCAGTATTTT.